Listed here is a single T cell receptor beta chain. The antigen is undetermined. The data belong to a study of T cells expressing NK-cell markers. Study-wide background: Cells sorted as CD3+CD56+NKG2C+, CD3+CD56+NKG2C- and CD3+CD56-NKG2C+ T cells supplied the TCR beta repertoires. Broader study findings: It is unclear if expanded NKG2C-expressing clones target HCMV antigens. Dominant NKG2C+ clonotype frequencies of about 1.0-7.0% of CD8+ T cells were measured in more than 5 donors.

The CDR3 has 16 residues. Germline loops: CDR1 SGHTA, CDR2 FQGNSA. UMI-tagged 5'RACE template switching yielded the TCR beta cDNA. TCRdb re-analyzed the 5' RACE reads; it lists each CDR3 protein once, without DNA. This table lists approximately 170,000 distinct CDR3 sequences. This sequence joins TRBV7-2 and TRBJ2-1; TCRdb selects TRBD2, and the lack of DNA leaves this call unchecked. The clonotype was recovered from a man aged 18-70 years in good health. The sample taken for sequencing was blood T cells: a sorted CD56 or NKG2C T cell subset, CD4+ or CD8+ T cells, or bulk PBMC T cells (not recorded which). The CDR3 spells CASSLEAGEGGNEQFF.